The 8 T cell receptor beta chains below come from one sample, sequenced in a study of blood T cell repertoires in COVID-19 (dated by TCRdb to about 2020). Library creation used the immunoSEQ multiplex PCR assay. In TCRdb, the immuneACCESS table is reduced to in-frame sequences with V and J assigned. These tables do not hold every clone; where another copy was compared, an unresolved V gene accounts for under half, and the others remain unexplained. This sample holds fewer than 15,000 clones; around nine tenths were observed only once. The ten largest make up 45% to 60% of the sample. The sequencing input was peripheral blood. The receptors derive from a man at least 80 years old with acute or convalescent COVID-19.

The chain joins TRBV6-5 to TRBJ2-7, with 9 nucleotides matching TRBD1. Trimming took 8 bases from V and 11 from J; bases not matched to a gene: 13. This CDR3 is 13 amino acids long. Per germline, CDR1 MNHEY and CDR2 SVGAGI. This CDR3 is CASQFPGTGFEYF. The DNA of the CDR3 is TGTGCCAGCCAGTTTCCCGGGACAGGGTTCGAGTACTTC.

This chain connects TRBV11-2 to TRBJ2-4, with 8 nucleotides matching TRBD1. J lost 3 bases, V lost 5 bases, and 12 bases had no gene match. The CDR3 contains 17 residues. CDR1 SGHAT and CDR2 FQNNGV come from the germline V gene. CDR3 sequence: CASSSLQGAKDKNIQYF. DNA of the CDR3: TGTGCCAGCAGCAGCCTTCAGGGGGCAAAAGACAAAAACATTCAGTACTTC.

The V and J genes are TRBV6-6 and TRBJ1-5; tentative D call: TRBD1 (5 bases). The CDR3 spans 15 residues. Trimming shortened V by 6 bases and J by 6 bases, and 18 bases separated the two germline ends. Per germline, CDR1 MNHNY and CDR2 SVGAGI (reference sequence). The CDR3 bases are TGTGCCAGCAGCTCCTCGTATCAGGGCCCTCAGCCCCAGCATTTT. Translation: CASSSSYQGPQPQHF.

The CDR3 spells CASSPTGDNSPLHF. The CDR3 DNA reads TGTGCCAGCAGCCCGACAGGGGATAATTCACCCCTCCACTTT. The rearrangement uses TRBV5-5 and TRBJ1-6; 8 bases are shared with TRBD1. V was clipped by 4 bases and J by 5 bases; unmatched bases: 2. The CDR3 spans 14 residues. Germline V gives CDR1 SGHKS, CDR2 YYEKEE (reference sequence).

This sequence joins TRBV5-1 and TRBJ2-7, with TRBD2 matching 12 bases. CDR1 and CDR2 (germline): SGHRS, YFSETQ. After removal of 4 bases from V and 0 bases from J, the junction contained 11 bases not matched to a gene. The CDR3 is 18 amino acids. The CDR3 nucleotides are TGCGCCAGCAGCAGAGCCAGCCTAGCGGGAGGGAGCTCCTACGAGCAGTACTTC. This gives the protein CASSRASLAGGSSYEQYF.

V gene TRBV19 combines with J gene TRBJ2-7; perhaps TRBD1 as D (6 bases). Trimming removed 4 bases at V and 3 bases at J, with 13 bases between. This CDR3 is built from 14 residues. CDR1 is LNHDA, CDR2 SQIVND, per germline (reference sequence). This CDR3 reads CASSSLQGIYEQYF. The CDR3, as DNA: TGTGCCAGTAGTAGTCTACAGGGCATCTACGAGCAGTACTTC.

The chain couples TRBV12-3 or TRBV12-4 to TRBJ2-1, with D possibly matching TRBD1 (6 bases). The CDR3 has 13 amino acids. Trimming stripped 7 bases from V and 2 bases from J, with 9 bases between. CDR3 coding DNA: TGTGCCAGCAACAGGGCCGCCTACAATGAGCAGTTCTTC. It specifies CASNRAAYNEQFF.

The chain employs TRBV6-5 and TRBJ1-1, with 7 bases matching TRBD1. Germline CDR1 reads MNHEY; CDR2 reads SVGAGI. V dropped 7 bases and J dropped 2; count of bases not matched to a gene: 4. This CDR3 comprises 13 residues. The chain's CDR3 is CASKNRGNTEAFF. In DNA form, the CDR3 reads TGTGCCAGCAAAAACAGGGGTAACACTGAAGCTTTCTTT.